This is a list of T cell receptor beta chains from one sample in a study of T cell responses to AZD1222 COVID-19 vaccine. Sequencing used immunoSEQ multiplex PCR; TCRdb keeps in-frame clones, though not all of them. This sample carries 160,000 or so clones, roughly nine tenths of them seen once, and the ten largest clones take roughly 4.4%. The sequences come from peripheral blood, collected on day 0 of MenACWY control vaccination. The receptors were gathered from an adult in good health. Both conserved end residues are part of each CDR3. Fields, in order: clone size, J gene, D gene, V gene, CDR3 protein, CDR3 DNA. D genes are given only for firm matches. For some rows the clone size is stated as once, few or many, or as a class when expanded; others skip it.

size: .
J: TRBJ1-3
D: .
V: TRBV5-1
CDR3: CASSLGGPQDTIYF
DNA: TGCGCCAGCAGCTTGGGGGGTCCGCAGGACACCATATATTTT

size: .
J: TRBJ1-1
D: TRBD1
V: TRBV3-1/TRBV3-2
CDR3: CASSPDRGWDTEAFF
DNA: TGTGCCAGCAGCCCGGACAGGGGATGGGACACTGAAGCTTTCTTT

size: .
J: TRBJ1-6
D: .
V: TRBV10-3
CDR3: CAISEKDLNSPLHF
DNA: TGTGCCATCAGTGAGAAGGACTTAAATTCACCCCTCCACTTT

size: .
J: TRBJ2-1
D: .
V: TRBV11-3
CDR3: CASSLVGGAFNEQFF
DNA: TGTGCCAGCAGCTTAGTCGGGGGCGCGTTCAATGAGCAGTTCTTC

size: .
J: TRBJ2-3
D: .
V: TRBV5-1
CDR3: CASSLAGPSTDTQYF
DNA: TGCGCCAGCAGCCTCGCTGGACCTAGCACAGATACGCAGTATTTT

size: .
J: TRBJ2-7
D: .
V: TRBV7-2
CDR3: CASSHILGEQYF
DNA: TGTGCCAGCAGCCACATCCTGGGGGAGCAGTACTTC

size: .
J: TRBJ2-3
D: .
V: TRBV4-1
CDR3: CASSQGIPRSGRDTQYF
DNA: TGCGCCAGCAGCCAAGGGATCCCCCGGAGCGGAAGAGATACGCAGTATTTT

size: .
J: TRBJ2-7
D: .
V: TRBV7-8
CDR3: CASSFHLRSYEQYF
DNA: TGTGCCAGCAGCTTTCACCTCAGGTCCTACGAGCAGTACTTC

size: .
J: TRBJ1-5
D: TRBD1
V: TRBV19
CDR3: CASSQGTGGGSNQPQHF
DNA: TGTGCCAGTAGTCAGGGCACAGGGGGAGGGTCCAATCAGCCCCAGCATTTT

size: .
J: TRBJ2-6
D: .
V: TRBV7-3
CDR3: CASSPLGVSGANVLTF
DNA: TGTGCCAGCAGCCCCCTAGGGGTCTCTGGGGCCAACGTCCTGACTTTC

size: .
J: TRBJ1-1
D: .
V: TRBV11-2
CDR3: CASSLGVDTEAFF
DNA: TGTGCCAGCAGCTTAGGGGTGGACACTGAAGCTTTCTTT

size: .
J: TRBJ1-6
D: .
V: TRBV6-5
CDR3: CASSYSTGRRSPLHF
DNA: TGTGCCAGCAGTTACTCAACGGGGAGGCGATCACCCCTCCACTTT

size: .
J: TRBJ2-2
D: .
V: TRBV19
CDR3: CASRGENTGELFF
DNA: TGTGCCAGTCGTGGGGAGAACACCGGGGAGCTGTTTTTT

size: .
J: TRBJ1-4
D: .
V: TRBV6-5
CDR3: CASSYRLDEKLFF
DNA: TGTGCCAGCAGTTACCGGCTTGATGAAAAACTGTTTTTT

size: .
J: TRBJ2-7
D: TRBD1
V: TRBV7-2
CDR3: CASSSDRYEQYF
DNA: TGTGCCAGCAGCTCGGACAGGTACGAGCAGTACTTC

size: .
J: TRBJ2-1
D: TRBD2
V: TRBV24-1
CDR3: CATSAPDKTSGNEQFF
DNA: TGTGCCACCAGTGCCCCGGACAAGACTAGCGGCAATGAGCAGTTCTTC

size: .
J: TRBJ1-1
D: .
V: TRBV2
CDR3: CASVLTGRSEAFF
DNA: TGTGCCAGCGTCCTTACAGGGAGAAGTGAAGCTTTCTTT

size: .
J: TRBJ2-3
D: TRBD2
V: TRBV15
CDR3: CATGNGLAAEDTQYF
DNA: TGTGCCACCGGAAACGGACTAGCGGCTGAAGATACGCAGTATTTT

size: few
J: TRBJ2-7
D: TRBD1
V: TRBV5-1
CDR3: CASSGGQGGEQYF
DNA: TGCGCCAGCAGCGGGGGACAGGGTGGCGAGCAGTACTTC

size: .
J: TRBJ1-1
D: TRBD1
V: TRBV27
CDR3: CASRQQGRGRVNTEAFF
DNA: TGTGCCAGCAGACAACAGGGGCGCGGAAGGGTGAACACTGAAGCTTTCTTT

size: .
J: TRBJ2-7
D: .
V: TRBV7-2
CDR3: CASSLGREANYEQYF
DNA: TGTGCCAGCAGCTTAGGGAGGGAGGCTAACTACGAGCAGTACTTC

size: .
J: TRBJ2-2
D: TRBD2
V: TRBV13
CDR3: CASSSRSLAGGPNTGELFF
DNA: TGTGCCAGCAGCTCCCGCTCACTAGCGGGAGGGCCGAACACCGGGGAGCTGTTTTTT

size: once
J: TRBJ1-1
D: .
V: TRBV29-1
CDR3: CSVVGDPKGTEAFF
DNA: TGCAGCGTTGTGGGGGACCCTAAGGGCACTGAAGCTTTCTTT

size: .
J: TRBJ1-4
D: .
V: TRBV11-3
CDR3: CASSLDGNEKLFF
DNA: TGTGCCAGCAGCTTAGATGGAAATGAAAAACTGTTTTTT

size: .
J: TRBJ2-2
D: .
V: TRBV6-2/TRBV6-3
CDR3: CASSPTNTGELFF
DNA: TGTGCCAGCAGCCCAACGAACACCGGGGAGCTGTTTTTT

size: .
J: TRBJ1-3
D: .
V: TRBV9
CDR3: CASSVAGDSSGNTIYF
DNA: TGTGCCAGCAGCGTAGCGGGAGACAGCTCTGGAAACACCATATATTTT

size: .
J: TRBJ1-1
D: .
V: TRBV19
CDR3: CASSIGASNTEAFF
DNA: TGTGCCAGTAGTATCGGGGCAAGTAACACTGAAGCTTTCTTT

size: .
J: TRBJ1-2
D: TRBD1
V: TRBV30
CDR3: CAWTRGQGNGYTF
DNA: TGTGCCTGGACCAGGGGACAGGGTAATGGCTACACCTTC

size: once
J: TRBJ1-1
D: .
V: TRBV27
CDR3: CASSKRPNTEAFF
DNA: TGTGCCAGCAGCAAAAGACCGAACACTGAAGCTTTCTTT

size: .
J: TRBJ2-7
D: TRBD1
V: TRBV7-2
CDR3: CASSHPGTAPYEQYF
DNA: TGTGCCAGCAGCCACCCCGGGACAGCGCCCTACGAGCAGTACTTC

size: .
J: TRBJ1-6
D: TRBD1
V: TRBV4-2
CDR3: CASSHQTGGSPLHF
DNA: TGTGCCAGCAGCCATCAAACAGGGGGGTCACCCCTCCACTTT

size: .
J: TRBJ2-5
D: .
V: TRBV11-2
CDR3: CASSPCGGGLQETQYF
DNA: TGTGCCAGCAGCCCTTGTGGAGGGGGCCTACAAGAGACCCAGTACTTC

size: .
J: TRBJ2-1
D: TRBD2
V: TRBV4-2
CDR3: CASSPSTSGSGNNEQFF
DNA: TGTGCCAGCAGCCCCTCGACTAGCGGGAGTGGAAACAATGAGCAGTTCTTC

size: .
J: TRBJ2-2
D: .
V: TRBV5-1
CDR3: CASSFRGNTGELFF
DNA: TGCGCCAGCAGCTTTAGAGGGAACACCGGGGAGCTGTTTTTT

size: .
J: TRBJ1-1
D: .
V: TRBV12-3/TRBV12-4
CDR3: CASSLVVFTEAFF
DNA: TGTGCCAGCAGTTTAGTAGTGTTCACTGAAGCTTTCTTT

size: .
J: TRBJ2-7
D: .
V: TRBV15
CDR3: CATSRDDQGQYF
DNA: TGTGCCACCAGCAGAGATGACCAGGGTCAGTACTTC

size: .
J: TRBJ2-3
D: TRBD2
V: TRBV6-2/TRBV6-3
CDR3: CASSYSGLAAYTDTQYF
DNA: TGTGCCAGCAGTTACTCTGGACTAGCGGCTTACACAGATACGCAGTATTTT

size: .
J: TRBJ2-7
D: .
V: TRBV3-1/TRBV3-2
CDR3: CASSQVPRDYEQYF
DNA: TGTGCCAGCAGCCAAGTACCCAGGGACTACGAGCAGTACTTC

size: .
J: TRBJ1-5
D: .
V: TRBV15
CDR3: CATSRERRVVQPQHF
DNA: TGTGCCACCAGCAGAGAAAGGAGGGTTGTTCAGCCCCAGCATTTT

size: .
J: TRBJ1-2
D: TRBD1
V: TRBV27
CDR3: CASSFGQGVYGYTF
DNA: TGTGCCAGCAGTTTCGGACAGGGTGTCTATGGCTACACCTTC

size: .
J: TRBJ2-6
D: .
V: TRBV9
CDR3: CASSVSGRASGANVLTF
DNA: TGTGCCAGCAGCGTCTCGGGACGGGCCTCTGGGGCCAACGTCCTGACTTTC

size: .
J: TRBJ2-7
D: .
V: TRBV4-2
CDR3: CASSPLDGAYEQYF
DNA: TGTGCCAGCAGCCCCCTGGACGGAGCTTACGAGCAGTACTTC

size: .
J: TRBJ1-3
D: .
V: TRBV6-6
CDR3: CASSYYYRDSGNTIYF
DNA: TGTGCCAGCAGTTACTATTACAGGGACTCTGGAAACACCATATATTTT

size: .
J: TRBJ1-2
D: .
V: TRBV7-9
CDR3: CASSPRIYHGYTF
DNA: TGTGCCAGCAGCCCCCGGATCTACCATGGCTACACCTTC

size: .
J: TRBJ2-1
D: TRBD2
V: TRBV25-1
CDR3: CAGREKAGSSYNEQFF
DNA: TGTGCCGGAAGGGAAAAAGCGGGAAGCTCCTACAATGAGCAGTTCTTC

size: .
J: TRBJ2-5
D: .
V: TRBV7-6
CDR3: CASSFPDGRVSQYF
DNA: TGTGCCAGCAGCTTCCCCGACGGGCGGGTGTCCCAGTACTTC

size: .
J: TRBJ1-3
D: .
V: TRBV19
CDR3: CASSGLSGNTIYF
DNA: TGTGCCAGTAGTGGGCTCTCTGGAAACACCATATATTTT

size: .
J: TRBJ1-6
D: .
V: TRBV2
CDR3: CASSEWVNSPLHF
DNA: TGTGCCAGCAGTGAATGGGTTAATTCACCCCTCCACTTT

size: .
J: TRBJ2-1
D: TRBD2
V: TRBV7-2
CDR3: CASSSSGTSGSGAYNEQFF
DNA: TGTGCCAGCAGCTCCTCCGGGACTAGCGGGAGTGGCGCCTACAATGAGCAGTTCTTC

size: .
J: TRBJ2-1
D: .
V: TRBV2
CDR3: CASSVDSGSYNEQFF
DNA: TGTGCCAGCAGTGTTGACAGCGGTTCCTACAATGAGCAGTTCTTC

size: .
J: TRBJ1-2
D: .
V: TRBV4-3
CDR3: CASSQGRGWGGYTF
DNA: TGCGCCAGCAGCCAAGGTCGAGGGTGGGGCGGCTACACCTTC

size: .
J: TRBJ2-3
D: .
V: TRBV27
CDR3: CASSLIWGGPDTQYF
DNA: TGTGCCAGCAGTTTAATCTGGGGAGGCCCAGATACGCAGTATTTT

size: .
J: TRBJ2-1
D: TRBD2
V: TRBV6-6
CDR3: CASSPYSGSHSSYNEQFF
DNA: TGTGCCAGCAGTCCATACAGCGGGAGCCACAGCTCCTACAATGAGCAGTTCTTC

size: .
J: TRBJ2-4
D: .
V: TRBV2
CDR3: CASSQDREGKNIQYF
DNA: TGTGCCAGCAGTCAGGACAGGGAGGGCAAAAACATTCAGTACTTC